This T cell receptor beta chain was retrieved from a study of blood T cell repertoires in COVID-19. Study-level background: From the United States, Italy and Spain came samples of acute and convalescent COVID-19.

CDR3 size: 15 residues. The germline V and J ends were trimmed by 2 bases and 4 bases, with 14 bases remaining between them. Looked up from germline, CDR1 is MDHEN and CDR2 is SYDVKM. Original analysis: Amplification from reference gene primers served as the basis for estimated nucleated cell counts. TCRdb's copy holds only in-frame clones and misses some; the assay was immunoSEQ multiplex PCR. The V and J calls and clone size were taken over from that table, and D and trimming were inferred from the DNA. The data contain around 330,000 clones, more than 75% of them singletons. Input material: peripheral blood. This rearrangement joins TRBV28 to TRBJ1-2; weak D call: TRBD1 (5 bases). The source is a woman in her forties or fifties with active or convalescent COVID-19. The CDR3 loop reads CASSLVGQGGYGYTF. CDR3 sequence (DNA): TGTGCCAGCAGTTTAGTTGGGCAGGGAGGCTATGGCTACACCTTC.